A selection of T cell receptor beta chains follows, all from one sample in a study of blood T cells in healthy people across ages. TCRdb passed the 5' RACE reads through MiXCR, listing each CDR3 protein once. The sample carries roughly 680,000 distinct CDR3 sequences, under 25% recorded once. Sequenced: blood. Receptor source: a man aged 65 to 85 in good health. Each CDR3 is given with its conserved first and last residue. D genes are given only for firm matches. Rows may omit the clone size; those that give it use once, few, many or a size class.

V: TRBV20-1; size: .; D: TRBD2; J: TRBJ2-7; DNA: TGCAGTGCGGGGACTAGCGGGAGCGGCTTTTCCTACGAGCAGTACTTC; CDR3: CSAGTSGSGFSYEQYF
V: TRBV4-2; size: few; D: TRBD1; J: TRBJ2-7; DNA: TGTGCCAGCAGCCAGGCCGGGACAGCCGACTACGAGCAGTACTTC; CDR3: CASSQAGTADYEQYF
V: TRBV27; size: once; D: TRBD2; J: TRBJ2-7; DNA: TGTGCCAGCAGACTACTAGCGGGAGAGTTCCACGAGCAGTACTTC; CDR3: CASRLLAGEFHEQYF
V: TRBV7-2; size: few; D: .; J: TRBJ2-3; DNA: TGTGCCAGCAGCTCCGCGGGGAGGACAGATACGCAGTATTTT; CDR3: CASSSAGRTDTQYF
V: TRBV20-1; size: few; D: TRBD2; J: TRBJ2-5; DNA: TGCAGTGCAATAGCGGGAGGAGGAGAGACCCAGTACTTC; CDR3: CSAIAGGGETQYF
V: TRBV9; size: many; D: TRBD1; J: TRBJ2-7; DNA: TGTGCCAGCAGCCCCTCGACAGGGTACTACGAGCAGTACTTC; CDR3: CASSPSTGYYEQYF
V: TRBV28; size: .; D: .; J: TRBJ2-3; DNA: TGTGCCAGCAGTTTTCTCGGACACCCAGGGGGCACAGATACGCAGTATTTT; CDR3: CASSFLGHPGGTDTQYF
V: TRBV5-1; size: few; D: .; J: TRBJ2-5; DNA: TGCGCCAGCAGCTTGGAGGACGCAGAGACCCAGTACTTC; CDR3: CASSLEDAETQYF
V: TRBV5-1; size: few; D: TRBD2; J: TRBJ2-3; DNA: TGCGCCAGCAGCGGCGGGACTAGCGGGTTCGCAGATACGCAGTATTTT; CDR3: CASSGGTSGFADTQYF
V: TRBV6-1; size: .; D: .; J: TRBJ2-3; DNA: TGTGCCAGCAGTCAGGTGGTGAAAACAGCCAGAGATACGCAGTATTTT; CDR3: CASSQVVKTARDTQYF
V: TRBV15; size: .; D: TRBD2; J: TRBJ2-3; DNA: TGTGCCACCAGCAGAGAGAGCGGGAGGGCCGAAGATACGCAGTATTTT; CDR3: CATSRESGRAEDTQYF
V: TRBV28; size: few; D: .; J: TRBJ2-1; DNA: TGTGCCAGCAGTTTGTGGCAGGGGATCTACAATGAGCAGTTCTTC; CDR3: CASSLWQGIYNEQFF
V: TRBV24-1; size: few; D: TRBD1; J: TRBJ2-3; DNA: TGTGCCACCAGTGGGGGACAGGGTGGCACAGATACGCAGTATTTT; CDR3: CATSGGQGGTDTQYF
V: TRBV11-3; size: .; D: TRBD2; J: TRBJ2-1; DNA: TGTGCCAGCAGCCTCCCCAGCGGGGGCTACAATGAGCAGTTCTTC; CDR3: CASSLPSGGYNEQFF
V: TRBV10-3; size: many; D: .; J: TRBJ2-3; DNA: TGTGCCATCAGTGTTTGGACGGCTGATACGCAGTATTTT; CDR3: CAISVWTADTQYF
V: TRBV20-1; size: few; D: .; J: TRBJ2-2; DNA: TGCAGTGCTATAACGGGTACTACGACCGGGGAGCTGTTTTTT; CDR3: CSAITGTTTGELFF